Below, 14 T cell receptor beta chains from the same sample are listed, as sequenced in a study of blood T cell repertoires in COVID-19. Assay used: immunoSEQ multiplex PCR; TCRdb lists only in-frame clones, some missing. This table has more than 120,000 clones, approximately 81% appearing once. The sequencing input was peripheral blood. These receptors were taken from a human donor with acute or convalescent COVID-19. The donor label of this sample is uncertain.

This clone came up a few times. V and J are TRBV4-3 and TRBJ2-3; D gene unclear. The V end was cut by 1 base, the J end by 4 bases, with 6 bases between. CDR1 and CDR2 (germline): LGHNA, YSLEER. The length of the CDR3 is 13 residues. The CDR3 loop is CASSQAEADTQYF. CDR3 nucleotides: TGCGCCAGCAGCCAAGCTGAGGCAGATACGCAGTATTTT.

In DNA, the CDR3 is TGTGCCAGCAGCTTAGATTTAGCGGGGGGGCGCTACGAGCAGTACTTC. It codes for CASSLDLAGGRYEQYF. The gene calls are TRBV7-2 and TRBJ2-7; the match to TRBD2 covers 11 bases. J was trimmed by 3 bases and V by 1 base; bases with no gene match: 5. Germline loops: CDR1 SGHTA, CDR2 FQGNSA. The CDR3 sequence is 16 residues long.

V is TRBV30 and J is TRBJ1-5, with D possibly TRBD1 on 6 matching bases. This CDR3 has 14 amino acids. The germline gives CDR1 GTSNPN, CDR2 SVGIG (reference sequence). Trimming cost V 8 bases and J 5 bases, with 19 bases left between them. CDR3 amino acids: CALERGGGHQPQHF. In DNA, the CDR3 is TGTGCCCTCGAGCGGGGTGGGGGGCATCAGCCCCAGCATTTT.

This clone was counted once. This chain uses TRBV5-8 with TRBJ1-5; D not resolved. From germline, CDR1 is SGHTS and CDR2 YDEGEE. This CDR3 is built from 15 residues. V lost 1 base and J lost 2, with 10 bases in between. The CDR3 region has the DNA TGTGCCAGCAGCTTGTCGGGTCCGGGCAATCAGCCCCAGCATTTT. Its protein product is CASSLSGPGNQPQHF.

This sequence joins TRBV18 and TRBJ1-1; 8 bases map to TRBD1. The CDR3 is 14 residues long. Losses at the gene ends were 3 bases for V and 6 bases for J; bases not matched to a gene: 6. Germline V gene lookup returns CDR1 KGHSH and CDR2 LQKENI. The CDR3 sequence: CASSPGQGRAEAFF. The CDR3 region has the DNA TGTGCCAGCTCACCCGGACAGGGAAGGGCTGAAGCTTTCTTT.

The chain has TRBV29-1 and TRBJ1-2; TRBD1 matches at 9 bases. CDR1 and CDR2 (germline): SQVTM, ANQGSEA. J gave up 2 bases and V 6 bases, and 7 bases lay outside the gene matches. This CDR3 comprises 14 residues. The CDR3 nucleotides are TGCAGCGTCACAACAGGGGGCTCGAACTATGGCTACACCTTC. Translating it yields CSVTTGGSNYGYTF.

The V and J genes are TRBV6-6 and TRBJ1-5; D is perhaps TRBD1 (5 bases). Trimming removed 6 bases at V and 2 bases at J, with 11 bases between. There are 14 residues in the CDR3. Germline assignment: CDR1 MNHNY and CDR2 SVGAGI (reference sequence). The CDR3 spells CASRLREGNQPQHF. CDR3 nucleotide sequence: TGTGCCAGCAGACTCAGGGAGGGCAATCAGCCCCAGCATTTT.

V is TRBV19 and J is TRBJ2-7, with 10 bases identical to TRBD2. In germline, CDR1 is LNHDA, CDR2 SQIVND (reference sequence). Trimming removed 5 bases from V and 2 bases from J; junction bases left unmatched: 3. This CDR3 has 14 amino acids. CDR3 sequence reads: CASSSTSGTYEQYF. DNA for the CDR3: TGTGCCAGTAGTTCAACTAGCGGGACCTACGAGCAGTACTTC.

The genes are TRBV7-2 and TRBJ2-3, with a tentative D call TRBD2 (5 bases). The CDR3 is 14 amino acids. Germline assignment: CDR1 SGHTA and CDR2 FQGNSA. Trimming took off 7 bases at V and 7 bases at J, with 18 bases between the two ends. The CDR3 DNA reads as TGTGCCAGCAAGTCCACTAGTCCCAGTAATACGCAGTATTTT. It specifies CASKSTSPSNTQYF.

The V call is TRBV12-3 or TRBV12-4, the J call TRBJ1-1; TRBD1 aligns across 7 bases. The CDR3 contains 12 residues. V lost 1 base to trimming and J lost 11 bases; unmatched junction nucleotides: 4. The CDR3 is CASSLGQGGAFF. The DNA of the CDR3 is TGTGCCAGCAGTTTAGGACAGGGAGGTGCTTTCTTT.

This clone was detected once. The J gene is TRBJ1-2, the V gene TRBV18; D remains ambiguous. With 5 bases removed from V and 8 bases from J, the gap between germline ends came to 21 bases. CDR3 size: 15 residues. In germline, CDR1 is KGHSH, CDR2 LQKENI. The chain's CDR3 is CASSTTRGSPTGYTF. The DNA for the CDR3 is TGTGCCAGCTCAACAACCCGGGGATCCCCGACAGGCTACACCTTC.

The chain employs TRBV3-1 (or the pseudogene TRBV3-2) and TRBJ2-3, with TRBD2 as a possible D gene (7 bases). V gave up 3 bases and J gave up 5 bases, with 21 bases separating them. The length of the CDR3 is 17 residues. Germline CDR1 reads LGHDT; CDR2 reads YNNKEL (reference sequence). CDR3 loop: CASSHITGRGRGDTQYF. The CDR3 nucleotides read TGTGCCAGCAGCCACATAACAGGGCGGGGGCGAGGAGATACGCAGTATTTT.

This chain joins TRBV29-1 and TRBJ1-1; 8 bases line up with TRBD1. The junction had 2 bases not matched to a gene; V was cut back by 7 bases and J by 4 bases. Germline CDR1 reads SQVTM; CDR2 reads ANQGSEA. The CDR3 totals 11 residues. DNA of the CDR3: TGCAGCGGAGGACAGGGCACTGAAGCTTTCTTT. Encoded protein: CSGGQGTEAFF.

This chain connects TRBV19 to TRBJ2-1; D is possibly TRBD2 (5 bases). Trimming took off 8 bases at V and 8 bases at J, with 10 bases between the two ends. CDR1 is LNHDA, CDR2 SQIVND, per germline (reference sequence). This CDR3 is built from 11 residues. The CDR3 loop is CASSEGYEQFF. The CDR3 DNA sequence: TGTGCCAGTTCAGAGGGATATGAGCAGTTCTTC.